This passage covers 6 T cell receptor beta chains from one sample sequenced in a study of radiotherapy plus CTLA-4 blockade in lung cancer. Only in-frame clones appear in the TCRdb table, and some are missing; sequencing was by immunoSEQ multiplex PCR. The profile covers 100,000 to 150,000 clones, with roughly 74% appearing a single time and over 4% taken by the ten largest. The source material was peripheral blood, sampled from a patient treated with radiotherapy plus ipilimumab. These receptors were taken from a human donor with non-small cell lung cancer who had a partial response to radiotherapy plus ipilimumab.

This clone was counted between two and nine times. Within the sample, other DNA sequences also encode this same CDR3. The genes are TRBV5-1 and TRBJ2-1, with a tentative D call TRBD2 (6 bases). The CDR3 spans 17 residues. Germline CDR1 and CDR2: SGHRS and YFSETQ. Trimming cost V 0 bases and J 0 bases, with 13 bases left between them. Here the CDR3 DNA reads TGCGCCAGCAGCTTGGTTGGCGGGGTTAGCTCCTACAATGAGCAGTTCTTC. Translating gives CASSLVGGVSSYNEQFF.

Relative to its sample, this clone is medium-sized. V gene TRBV19 combines with J gene TRBJ1-1; TRBD1 matches at 10 bases. V lost 4 bases, J lost 1 base, and 3 bases stayed unmatched. Germline CDR1 reads LNHDA; CDR2 reads SQIVND (reference sequence). The length of the CDR3 is 15 residues. The CDR3 spells CASSTRTGGNTEAFF. Here the CDR3 DNA reads TGTGCCAGTAGTACAAGGACAGGGGGGAACACTGAAGCTTTCTTT.

The chain recombines TRBV10-3 with TRBJ2-3; the D gene is possibly TRBD1 (6 bases). This CDR3 region has 14 residues. V was clipped by 4 bases and J by 3 bases, with 11 bases between them. Germline CDR1 ENHRY, CDR2 SYGVKD. CDR3 amino acids: CAISGIQGTDTQYF. The CDR3 coding sequence is TGTGCCATCAGTGGCATTCAGGGGACAGATACGCAGTATTTT.

The V and J genes are TRBV7-8 and TRBJ2-2; D gene uncertain. Germline values: CDR1 SGHVS, CDR2 FQNEAQ. The CDR3 covers 15 residues. V was trimmed by 3 bases and J by 0 bases, leaving 8 bases between them. Written as DNA, the CDR3 is TGTGCCAGCAGCTTCGGAGCCGCGAACACCGGGGAGCTGTTTTTT. Its protein product is CASSFGAANTGELFF.

V is TRBV6-5 and J is TRBJ2-3; TRBD2 aligns across 11 bases. V dropped 6 bases and J dropped 5; count of bases not matched to a gene: 7. The length of the CDR3 is 15 residues. CDR1 and CDR2 from the germline V gene are MNHEY and SVGAGI. This CDR3 is CASRNSGGVGDTQYF. DNA of the CDR3: TGTGCCAGCAGAAATAGCGGGGGGGTAGGAGATACGCAGTATTTT.

The chain couples TRBV5-4 to TRBJ2-1; D unresolved. Trimming removed 3 bases from V and 7 bases from J, with 8 bases in between. The germline gives CDR1 SGHNT, CDR2 YYREEE (reference sequence). The CDR3 length is 12 residues. The CDR3 loop is CASSSRANEQFF. In DNA, the CDR3 is TGTGCCAGCAGCTCCCGAGCGAATGAGCAGTTCTTC.